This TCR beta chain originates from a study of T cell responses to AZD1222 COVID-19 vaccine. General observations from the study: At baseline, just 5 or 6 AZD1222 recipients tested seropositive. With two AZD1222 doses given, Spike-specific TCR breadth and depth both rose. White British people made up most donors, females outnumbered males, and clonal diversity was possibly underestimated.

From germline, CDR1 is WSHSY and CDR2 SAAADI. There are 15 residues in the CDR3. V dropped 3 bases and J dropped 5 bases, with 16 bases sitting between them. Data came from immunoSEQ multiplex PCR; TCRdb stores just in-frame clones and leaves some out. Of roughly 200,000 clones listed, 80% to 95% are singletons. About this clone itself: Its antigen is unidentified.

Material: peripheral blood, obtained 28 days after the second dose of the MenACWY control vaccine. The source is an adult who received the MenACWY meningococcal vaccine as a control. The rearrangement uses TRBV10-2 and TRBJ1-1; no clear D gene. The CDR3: CASSDPNLSGTEAFF. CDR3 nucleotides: TGCGCCAGCAGTGACCCGAACCTCTCTGGGACTGAAGCTTTCTTT.